These 24 T cell receptor beta chains share one sample of origin, sequenced in a study of blood T cells in healthy people across ages. Sample-barcoded 5' priming and a J-beta primer mix drove a second PCR of roughly 7 to 11 cycles. TCRdb re-derived calls from the 5' RACE reads in MiXCR, one entry per CDR3 protein. Seen here are about 730,000 distinct CDR3 sequences, 35% to 45% observed once, and the top ten hold more than 20%. Specimen: blood. Source of these receptors: a woman aged 60 to 75 in good health.

This chain joins TRBV5-1 and TRBJ2-7, with 10 bases that match TRBD1. Losses at the gene ends were 6 bases for V and 2 bases for J; bases not matched to a gene: 8. The germline CDR1 and CDR2 sequences are SGHRS and YFSETQ. The CDR3 loop spans 15 amino acids. The CDR3 nucleotides are TGCGCCAGCAACCCCGGACAGGGGGTACCCTACGAGCAGTACTTC. This sequence encodes CASNPGQGVPYEQYF.

This clonotype showed up just a few times. The gene calls are TRBV5-1 and TRBJ1-5; D unresolved. The ends were cut back, 0 bases at V and 0 bases at J, with 7 bases in the middle. The CDR3 is 15 amino acids. Germline V gene lookup returns CDR1 SGHRS and CDR2 YFSETQ. The CDR3 reads CASSLDGDSNQPQHF. The CDR3, as DNA: TGCGCCAGCAGCTTGGATGGGGATAGCAATCAGCCCCAGCATTTT.

As concerns this clonotype: Mismatch with germline at one junction end may stem from a read error. This chain uses TRBV29-1 with TRBJ1-4; 7 positions match TRBD1. Germline CDR1 reads SQVTM; CDR2 reads ANQGSEA. This CDR3 has 15 residues. In DNA, the CDR3 is TGCGGCGTTGCGGGACAGACCGCAACTAATGAAAAACTGTTTTTT. Its protein is CGVAGQTATNEKLFF.

Comments on this clonotype: The junction differs from germline at one of its ends, possibly a read error. This sequence joins TRBV7-2 and TRBJ2-7, with TRBD1 matching over 8 bases. CDR3 length: 15 residues. Per the germline V gene, CDR1 is SGHTA and CDR2 is FQGNSA. CDR3 nucleotide sequence: TGTGCCTGCAGCCCGACAGGGGTTGTCTCCTACGAGCAGTACTTC. It is translated as CACSPTGVVSYEQYF.

This clonotype was counted between two and nine times. This sequence joins TRBV7-2 and TRBJ1-1; 7 nucleotides line up with TRBD1. The V gene's germline CDR1 is SGHTA and CDR2 FQGNSA. Germline trimming cut 4 bases from V and 1 base from J; bases unmatched to any gene: 3. The CDR3 length is 14 residues. This CDR3 is CASSSQGRNTEAFF. CDR3 in DNA: TGTGCCAGCAGCTCACAGGGGAGGAACACTGAAGCTTTCTTT.

This clonotype has only a few counts. The DNA for the CDR3 is TGCGCCAGCAGCTCGGCACCCGGGACAGTTGGCGAGACCCAGTACTTC. This encodes CASSSAPGTVGETQYF. The V and J genes are TRBV5-1 and TRBJ2-5, with 7 bases identical to TRBD1. J was trimmed by 5 bases and V by 3 bases; bases with no gene match: 13. The germline gives CDR1 SGHRS, CDR2 YFSETQ. The CDR3 has 16 amino acids. The full variable domain, rest sourced from reference TRBV5-1 and TRBJ2-5, is KAGVTQTPRYLIKTRGQQVTLSCSPISGHRSVSWYQQTPGQGLQFLFEYFSETQRNKGNFPGRFSGRQFSNSRSEMNVSTLELGDSALYLCASSSAPGTVGETQYFGPGTRLLVL.

On this clonotype itself: A read error may produce the germline difference seen at one junction end. The gene calls are TRBV6-5 and TRBJ2-1; 8 bases line up with TRBD2. The V gene's germline CDR1 is MNHEY and CDR2 SVGAGI. The CDR3 spans 16 residues. The CDR3 coding sequence is TGTACCAGCAGTTTTCTTAGCGGGAACGCCTGGAATGAGCAGTTCTTC. Translated: CTSSFLSGNAWNEQFF.

This clonotype has at least ten counts. The chain carries TRBV6-5 and TRBJ2-3, with D possibly being TRBD1 (5 bases). The V gene lost 7 bases and the J gene lost 0 bases, with 14 bases spanning the gap. CDR1 is MNHEY, CDR2 SVGAGI, per germline. The CDR3 has 15 amino acids. CDR3 loop: CASKETATSTDTQYF. CDR3 nucleotides: TGTGCCAGCAAAGAGACAGCAACTAGCACAGATACGCAGTATTTT.

The chain has TRBV4-2 and TRBJ2-3, with a possible D match to TRBD1 (5 bases). Trimming took 0 bases from V and 9 from J, leaving 7 bases between them. Germline CDR1 is LGHNA and CDR2 is YNFKEQ. CDR3 length: 12 residues. The chain's CDR3 is CASSQEAGTQYF. The CDR3, as DNA: TGTGCCAGCAGCCAAGAGGCAGGGACGCAGTATTTT.

The sample holds a few counts of this clonotype. The chain recombines TRBV5-6 with TRBJ2-3; 7 bases are a match to TRBD2. The germline CDR1 and CDR2 sequences are SGHDT and YYEEEE. Trimming at V came to 0 bases and at J to 2 bases, leaving 6 bases not matched to a gene. The CDR3 spans 16 residues. CDR3 DNA: TGTGCCAGCAGCTTGGTTATTGCGGGAGTCACAGATACGCAGTATTTT. Its protein is CASSLVIAGVTDTQYF.

In this sample, this clonotype turned up once. The germline gene is not matched at one end of the junction; a read error may be the cause. The CDR3 DNA sequence: TGTGCCATCAGTGGAAGGGGTTTGGAGCCCCGGCATTTT. As protein: CAISGRGLEPRHF. The chain combines TRBV10-3 with TRBJ1-5, with D tentatively TRBD1 (5 bases). Germline V lookup: CDR1 ENHRY, CDR2 SYGVKD. The CDR3 is 13 amino acids.

This clonotype was picked up a small number of times. V usage is TRBV20-1 and J usage is TRBJ2-3; no clear D gene. The CDR3 extends over 15 amino acids. Germline CDR1 reads DFQATT; CDR2 reads SNEGSKA (reference sequence). Trimming pared 0 bases from V and 1 base from J, leaving 11 bases between. The CDR3 coding sequence is TGCAGTGCTAGAGATAAGGTAGACGGCACAGATACGCAGTATTTT. Its protein is CSARDKVDGTDTQYF.

The rearrangement joins TRBV7-9 to TRBJ2-7, with D hard to call. Trimming took 5 bases from V and 1 from J, leaving 18 bases between them. The CDR3 length is 16 residues. Germline loops: CDR1 SEHNR, CDR2 FQNEAQ (reference sequence). CDR3 DNA sequence: TGTGCCAGCAGCCCTCGTATGGGTCTCGGATCCTACGAGCAGTACTTC. Amino acids: CASSPRMGLGSYEQYF.

CDR3 sequence: CALGGEDTAYEQYF. CDR3 nucleotides: TGTGCCCTCGGTGGGGAGGACACGGCCTACGAGCAGTACTTC. V and J are TRBV10-3 and TRBJ2-7; weak D call: TRBD2 (6 bases). V dropped 11 bases and J dropped 2 bases, with 19 bases sitting between them. This CDR3 spans 14 amino acids. Germline CDR1 is ENHRY and CDR2 is SYGVKD.

Only one count was recorded for this clonotype. The J gene is TRBJ1-1, the V gene TRBV7-9, with TRBD1 matching 11 bases. CDR1 and CDR2 from the germline V gene are SEHNR and FQNEAQ (reference sequence). The J segment lost 5 bases and the V segment lost 2 bases, leaving 4 bases of the junction unmatched. The CDR3 is 15 residues long. CDR3 DNA sequence: TGTGCCAGCAGCTTAACGGGACAGGGGGGGACTGAAGCTTTCTTT. Amino acid sequence: CASSLTGQGGTEAFF.

The sample holds a few counts of this clonotype. The V call is TRBV6-5, the J call TRBJ1-4, with a tentative D call TRBD1 (5 bases). Trimming stripped 5 bases from V and 7 bases from J, with 17 bases between. This CDR3 has 15 amino acids. Germline V gives CDR1 MNHEY, CDR2 SVGAGI. CDR3 DNA: TGTGCCAGCAGTACGAGTCAGGGTATCGGTGAAAAACTGTTTTTT. Residues: CASSTSQGIGEKLFF.

The V and J genes are TRBV11-2 and TRBJ2-1; 7 positions match TRBD1. After removal of 4 bases from V and 1 base from J, the junction contained 4 bases not matched to a gene. Germline assignment: CDR1 SGHAT and CDR2 FQNNGV. The CDR3 covers 15 residues. CDR3 in DNA: TGTGCCAGCAGCTCAAACAGGGGATCCTACAATGAGCAGTTCTTC. The encoded protein is CASSSNRGSYNEQFF.

This clonotype has just one count. The chain's CDR3 is CAISGSSIQETQYF. DNA for the CDR3: TGTGCCATCAGCGGGTCCAGTATCCAAGAGACCCAGTACTTC. The chain carries TRBV10-3 and TRBJ2-5, with D hard to call. V lost 6 bases, J lost 1 base, and 12 bases lay in between. Germline loops: CDR1 ENHRY, CDR2 SYGVKD. The CDR3 loop spans 14 amino acids.

The V call is TRBV12-3 or TRBV12-4, the J call TRBJ2-3, with no clear D. The CDR3 is 12 residues long. Trimming removed 2 bases from V and 10 bases from J, with 10 bases in between. The CDR3 bases are TGTGCCAGCAGTTTAACTGGATATGCGCAGTATTTT. Translation: CASSLTGYAQYF.

This clonotype came up a few times. Compared with germline, one end of the junction differs, possibly owing to a read error. V usage is TRBV3-1 and J usage is TRBJ1-6; D might be TRBD1 (5 bases). Germline CDR1 LGHDT, CDR2 YNNKEL (reference sequence). The CDR3 extends over 12 amino acids. Here the CDR3 reads CASRGTDSPLHF. The CDR3 DNA follows: TGTGCCAGCAGGGGGACGGATTCCCCCCTCCACTTT.

This clonotype was picked up many times. The gene calls are TRBV29-1 and TRBJ2-7; 9 bases are shared with TRBD1. CDR1 and CDR2 (germline): SQVTM, ANQGSEA. V dropped 6 bases and J dropped 4; count of bases not matched to a gene: 4. This CDR3 spans 12 amino acids. The CDR3: CSVGDREYEQYF. DNA for the CDR3: TGCAGCGTGGGGGACAGGGAGTACGAGCAGTACTTC.

The sample holds a few counts of this clonotype. This chain uses TRBV5-4 with TRBJ2-7, with a possible D match to TRBD2 (5 bases). The V and J ends lost 0 bases and 0 bases respectively, with 16 bases between them. The CDR3 totals 17 residues. In germline, CDR1 is SGHNT, CDR2 YYREEE (reference sequence). CDR3 sequence: CASSLGGSGKGSYEQYF. CDR3 nucleotides: TGTGCCAGCAGCTTGGGTGGCTCCGGGAAAGGCTCCTACGAGCAGTACTTC.

The sample holds many counts of this clonotype. The gene calls are TRBV5-5 and TRBJ2-1; D possibly corresponds to TRBD1 (5 bases). Germline V gene sequence: CDR1 SGHKS, CDR2 YYEKEE (reference sequence). The CDR3 sequence is 16 residues long. Trimming pared 0 bases from V and 4 bases from J, leaving 14 bases between. DNA for the CDR3: TGTGCCAGCAGCTTGGGTGGGGCTCTCTCTTACAATGAGCAGTTCTTC. Its translation is CASSLGGALSYNEQFF.

This clonotype showed up just a few times. The rearrangement uses TRBV2 and TRBJ2-7, with 9 bases that match TRBD2. The CDR3 length is 13 residues. J lost 2 bases, V lost 8 bases, and 4 bases had no gene match. Germline V gene data show CDR1 as SNHLY and CDR2 as FYNNEI. The CDR3 DNA reads as TGTGCCAGCGAGACTAGCGGAGCCTACGAGCAGTACTTC. Protein sequence: CASETSGAYEQYF.